Listed below are T cell receptor beta chains from one sample, sequenced in a study of CD8 T cells in ankylosing spondylitis. TCRdb analysed the 5' RACE reads with MiXCR anew, one entry per CDR3 protein. The sample yields over 700,000 distinct CDR3 sequences, roughly 20% seen once. Sequences were obtained from blood, either unsorted or a sorted T cell fraction (not recorded which). The receptors derive from a male donor with ankylosing spondylitis. Each CDR3 is given with its conserved first and last residue. Each record gives: clone size, J gene, V gene, D gene, CDR3 DNA, CDR3 protein. The D gene is left open where the match is weak. Rows may omit the clone size; those that give it use once, few, many or a size class.

abundance: few
j_gene: TRBJ2-1
v_gene: TRBV7-3
d_gene: TRBD1
CDR3nt: TGTGCCAGCAGCTTAATTCCCAATACAGGGGTCGGTGAGCAGTTCTTC
CDR3aa: CASSLIPNTGVGEQFF

abundance: many
j_gene: TRBJ1-5
v_gene: TRBV6-6
d_gene: -
CDR3nt: TGTGCCAGCAGCTCGGGGTTGGGTCAGCCCCAGCATTTT
CDR3aa: CASSSGLGQPQHF

abundance: many
j_gene: TRBJ1-1
v_gene: TRBV20-1
d_gene: TRBD1
CDR3nt: TGCAGTGCGGAAACCGGACAGGGGAAGAACACTGAAGCTTTCTTT
CDR3aa: CSAETGQGKNTEAFF

abundance: -
j_gene: TRBJ2-1
v_gene: TRBV24-1
d_gene: -
CDR3nt: TGTGCCACCAGTGATTTGCCGGATGAGCAGTTCTTC
CDR3aa: CATSDLPDEQFF

abundance: -
j_gene: TRBJ2-1
v_gene: TRBV29-1
d_gene: TRBD1
CDR3nt: TGCAGCGTCGGGACAGTTTACAATGAGCAGTTCTTC
CDR3aa: CSVGTVYNEQFF

abundance: -
j_gene: TRBJ2-1
v_gene: TRBV5-1
d_gene: TRBD2
CDR3nt: TGCGCCAGCAGCTCAGCCGGGACTAGCGCTTTTGAGCAGTTCTTC
CDR3aa: CASSSAGTSAFEQFF

abundance: few
j_gene: TRBJ1-1
v_gene: TRBV6-5
d_gene: -
CDR3nt: TGTGCCAGCAGTTACCCTGGGACATTTGAAGCTTTCTTT
CDR3aa: CASSYPGTFEAFF

abundance: -
j_gene: TRBJ2-2
v_gene: TRBV5-1
d_gene: TRBD1
CDR3nt: TGCGCCAGCAGCTTGCAACAGGGGGCGGCCGGGGAGCTGTTTTTT
CDR3aa: CASSLQQGAAGELFF

abundance: -
j_gene: TRBJ2-3
v_gene: TRBV15
d_gene: TRBD2
CDR3nt: TGTGCCACCAGCAGAGCGGGCGGGGGGGCCACAGATACGCAGTATTTT
CDR3aa: CATSRAGGGATDTQYF

abundance: -
j_gene: TRBJ2-7
v_gene: TRBV7-3
d_gene: TRBD2
CDR3nt: TGTGCCAGCAGCTTGAGCGGGGGGGCCGTCCACGAGCAGTACTTC
CDR3aa: CASSLSGGAVHEQYF

abundance: few
j_gene: TRBJ2-3
v_gene: TRBV2
d_gene: -
CDR3nt: TGTGCCAGCACGGTCAGTAGGAGCACAGATACGCAGTATTTT
CDR3aa: CASTVSRSTDTQYF

abundance: few
j_gene: TRBJ2-7
v_gene: TRBV20-1
d_gene: TRBD2
CDR3nt: TGCAGTGCTAGTAAGGCGGGAGGTTCCTACGAGCAGTACTTC
CDR3aa: CSASKAGGSYEQYF

abundance: few
j_gene: TRBJ2-2
v_gene: TRBV20-1
d_gene: TRBD2
CDR3nt: TGCAGTGCTAGAAATAGGGCTAGCGGGGGGGCCGACACCGGGGAGCTGTTTTTT
CDR3aa: CSARNRASGGADTGELFF

abundance: many
j_gene: TRBJ2-1
v_gene: TRBV6-2/TRBV6-3
d_gene: -
CDR3nt: TGTGCCAGCAGGGTGACAGATAAACACAATGAGCAGTTCTTC
CDR3aa: CASRVTDKHNEQFF

abundance: -
j_gene: TRBJ2-7
v_gene: TRBV24-1
d_gene: TRBD1
CDR3nt: TGTGCCACCAGTGATATGTGGGGGACAGGAGTGCCACGGAACTACGAGCAGTACTTC
CDR3aa: CATSDMWGTGVPRNYEQYF

abundance: -
j_gene: TRBJ2-1
v_gene: TRBV6-5
d_gene: TRBD1
CDR3nt: TGTGCCAGCAGTTCCCAAGCGACAGGGGGTGAGCAGTTCTTC
CDR3aa: CASSSQATGGEQFF

abundance: -
j_gene: TRBJ2-3
v_gene: TRBV6-2/TRBV6-3
d_gene: TRBD1
CDR3nt: TGTGCCAGCAGTTACTCGAGACAGGGGGCCGAAGATACGCAGTATTTT
CDR3aa: CASSYSRQGAEDTQYF

abundance: few
j_gene: TRBJ1-5
v_gene: TRBV4-1
d_gene: -
CDR3nt: TGCGCCAGCAGCCAAGGGGGTGGTCGGGGTCAGCCCCAGCATTTT
CDR3aa: CASSQGGGRGQPQHF

abundance: -
j_gene: TRBJ2-5
v_gene: TRBV12-3/TRBV12-4
d_gene: TRBD2
CDR3nt: TGTGCCAGCAGTGTAAGACTAGCGGGGGGCAGGGAGACCCAGTACTTC
CDR3aa: CASSVRLAGGRETQYF

abundance: few
j_gene: TRBJ2-2
v_gene: TRBV12-3/TRBV12-4
d_gene: -
CDR3nt: TGTGCCAGCAGTTTGGGTAACGAGAACACCGGGGAGCTGTTTTTT
CDR3aa: CASSLGNENTGELFF

abundance: few
j_gene: TRBJ2-5
v_gene: TRBV7-8
d_gene: -
CDR3nt: TGTGCCAGCAGCTTCCTGGGGGCGGGCCAAGAGACCCAGTACTTC
CDR3aa: CASSFLGAGQETQYF

abundance: few
j_gene: TRBJ2-7
v_gene: TRBV7-2
d_gene: -
CDR3nt: TGTGCCAGCAGCTTTGTTAGCGCCACCTCCTACGAGCAGTACTTC
CDR3aa: CASSFVSATSYEQYF

abundance: -
j_gene: TRBJ2-3
v_gene: TRBV20-1
d_gene: -
CDR3nt: TGCAGCCGCGGGGTCACAGATACGCAGTATTTT
CDR3aa: CSRGVTDTQYF

abundance: few
j_gene: TRBJ2-5
v_gene: TRBV30
d_gene: TRBD2
CDR3nt: TGTGCCTGGAAAACTAGCGGCGGAGAGACCCAGTACTTC
CDR3aa: CAWKTSGGETQYF

abundance: few
j_gene: TRBJ1-1
v_gene: TRBV28
d_gene: -
CDR3nt: TGTGCCAGCAGTTTCCCAGGATCGAACACTGAAGCTTTCTTT
CDR3aa: CASSFPGSNTEAFF

abundance: -
j_gene: TRBJ2-7
v_gene: TRBV6-2/TRBV6-3
d_gene: TRBD2
CDR3nt: TGTGCCAGCAGCCCGACTAGCGGGCGGTCCTACGAGCAGTACTTC
CDR3aa: CASSPTSGRSYEQYF

abundance: -
j_gene: TRBJ2-2
v_gene: TRBV11-2
d_gene: -
CDR3nt: TGTGCCAGCAGCCATTGGCGTCAGAACACCGGGGAGCTGTTTTTT
CDR3aa: CASSHWRQNTGELFF

abundance: -
j_gene: TRBJ2-4
v_gene: TRBV28
d_gene: -
CDR3nt: TGTGCCAGCATGGGAACACTAGCCAAAAACATTCAGTACTTC
CDR3aa: CASMGTLAKNIQYF

abundance: few
j_gene: TRBJ2-7
v_gene: TRBV29-1
d_gene: -
CDR3nt: TGCAGCGTTCAACAGGGTTACGAGCAGTACTTC
CDR3aa: CSVQQGYEQYF

abundance: once
j_gene: TRBJ2-1
v_gene: TRBV20-1
d_gene: -
CDR3nt: TGCAGTGCCGGGGGAGAGAGCCCTTACAATGAGCAGTTCTTC
CDR3aa: CSAGGESPYNEQFF

abundance: -
j_gene: TRBJ1-5
v_gene: TRBV27
d_gene: -
CDR3nt: TGTGCCAGCAGTTATGGGATGGGCAATCAGCCCCAGCATTTT
CDR3aa: CASSYGMGNQPQHF

abundance: -
j_gene: TRBJ2-7
v_gene: TRBV28
d_gene: -
CDR3nt: TGTGCCAGCAGTTTAGGACCCAAGGCGGGGGAGCAGTACTTC
CDR3aa: CASSLGPKAGEQYF

abundance: few
j_gene: TRBJ2-5
v_gene: TRBV6-6
d_gene: -
CDR3nt: TGTGCCAGCAGCCCAAGCATAGAGACCCAGTACTTC
CDR3aa: CASSPSIETQYF

abundance: -
j_gene: TRBJ2-5
v_gene: TRBV7-8
d_gene: -
CDR3nt: TGTGCCAGCAGCCGAAAGACACAACCCCAAGAGACCCAGTACTTC
CDR3aa: CASSRKTQPQETQYF

abundance: few
j_gene: TRBJ2-5
v_gene: TRBV5-1
d_gene: TRBD2
CDR3nt: TGCGCCAGCAGCAAAGGGACTAGCGGGAGTACAGAGACCCAGTACTTC
CDR3aa: CASSKGTSGSTETQYF

abundance: few
j_gene: TRBJ2-7
v_gene: TRBV10-3
d_gene: -
CDR3nt: TGTGCCATCAGTGAGTCTCCTACAGGGGAGCAGTACTTC
CDR3aa: CAISESPTGEQYF

abundance: few
j_gene: TRBJ2-1
v_gene: TRBV11-2
d_gene: TRBD2
CDR3nt: TGTGCCAGCAGCTTAGCCCGGGGGGGGGATGAGCAGTTCTTC
CDR3aa: CASSLARGGDEQFF

abundance: few
j_gene: TRBJ2-4
v_gene: TRBV7-8
d_gene: -
CDR3nt: TGTGCCAGCAGCCGACAGGGAGGGAAAAACATTCAGTACTTC
CDR3aa: CASSRQGGKNIQYF

abundance: few
j_gene: TRBJ2-7
v_gene: TRBV7-9
d_gene: TRBD2
CDR3nt: TGTGCCAGCAGCTTATTAGCGGGGGGAACCTCCTACGAGCAGTACTTC
CDR3aa: CASSLLAGGTSYEQYF

abundance: -
j_gene: TRBJ2-1
v_gene: TRBV11-1
d_gene: TRBD2
CDR3nt: TGTGCCAGCAGCTCGCTCCCCGGGACTAGCGGGGGAAGCTCCTACAATGAGCAGTTCTTC
CDR3aa: CASSSLPGTSGGSSYNEQFF

abundance: -
j_gene: TRBJ1-2
v_gene: TRBV7-9
d_gene: -
CDR3nt: TGTGCCAGCAGCCCCTCGGAATTGCGGGATGGCTACACCTTC
CDR3aa: CASSPSELRDGYTF